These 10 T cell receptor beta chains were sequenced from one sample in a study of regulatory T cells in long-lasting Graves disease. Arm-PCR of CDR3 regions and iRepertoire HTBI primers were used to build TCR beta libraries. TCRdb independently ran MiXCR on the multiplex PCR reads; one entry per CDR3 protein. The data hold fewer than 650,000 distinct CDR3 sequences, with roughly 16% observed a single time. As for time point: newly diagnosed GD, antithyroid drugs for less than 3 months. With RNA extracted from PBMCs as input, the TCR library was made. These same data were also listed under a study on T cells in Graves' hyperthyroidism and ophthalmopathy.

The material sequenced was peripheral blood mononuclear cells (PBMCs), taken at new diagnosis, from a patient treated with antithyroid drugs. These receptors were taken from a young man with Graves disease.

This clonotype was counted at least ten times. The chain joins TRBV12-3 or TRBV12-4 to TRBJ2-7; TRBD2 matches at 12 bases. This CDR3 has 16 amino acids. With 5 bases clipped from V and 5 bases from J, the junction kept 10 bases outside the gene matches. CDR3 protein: CASSPRLAGGLHEQYF. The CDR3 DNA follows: TGTGCCAGCAGTCCCCGGCTAGCGGGAGGGCTTCACGAGCAGTACTTC.

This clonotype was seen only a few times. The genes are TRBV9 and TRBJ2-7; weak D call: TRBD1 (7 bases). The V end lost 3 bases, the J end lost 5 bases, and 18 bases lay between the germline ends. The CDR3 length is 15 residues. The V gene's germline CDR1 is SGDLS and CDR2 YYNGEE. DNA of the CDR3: TGTGCCAGCAGCGCGGAGGAGGGGGCTTCGGACGAGCAGTACTTC. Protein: CASSAEEGASDEQYF.

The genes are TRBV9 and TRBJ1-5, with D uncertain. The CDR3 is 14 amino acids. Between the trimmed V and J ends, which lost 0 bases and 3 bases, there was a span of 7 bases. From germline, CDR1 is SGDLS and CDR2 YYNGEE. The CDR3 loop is CASSVGADNQPQHF. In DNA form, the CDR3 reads TGTGCCAGCAGCGTAGGGGCAGACAATCAGCCCCAGCATTTT.

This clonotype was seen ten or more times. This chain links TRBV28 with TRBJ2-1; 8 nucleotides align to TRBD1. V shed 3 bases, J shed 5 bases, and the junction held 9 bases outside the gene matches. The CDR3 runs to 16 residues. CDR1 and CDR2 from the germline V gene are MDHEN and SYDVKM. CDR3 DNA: TGTGCCAGCAGTTTGCTTACCGGGACAGGTGACAATGAGCAGTTCTTC. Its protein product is CASSLLTGTGDNEQFF.

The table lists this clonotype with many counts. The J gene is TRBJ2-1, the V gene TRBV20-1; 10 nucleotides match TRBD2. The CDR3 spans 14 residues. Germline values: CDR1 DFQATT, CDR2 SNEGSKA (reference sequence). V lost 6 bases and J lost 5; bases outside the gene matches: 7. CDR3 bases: TGCAGTGCCGCCGGGACTAGCGCAAACAATGAGCAGTTCTTC. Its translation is CSAAGTSANNEQFF.

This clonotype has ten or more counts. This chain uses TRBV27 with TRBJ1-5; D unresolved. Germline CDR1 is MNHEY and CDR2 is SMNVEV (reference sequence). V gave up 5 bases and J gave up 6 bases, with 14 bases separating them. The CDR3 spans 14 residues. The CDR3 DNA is TGTGCCAGCAGTACAGTTCCGTTCTTTCAGCCCCAGCATTTT. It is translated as CASSTVPFFQPQHF.

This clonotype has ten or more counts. The CDR3 loop reads CASSVAVRSPEAFF. CDR3 nucleotides: TGTGCCAGCAGCGTAGCGGTCCGTTCGCCTGAAGCTTTCTTT. The chain couples TRBV9 to TRBJ1-1; D is unresolved. This CDR3 has 14 residues. Germline V gene data show CDR1 as SGDLS and CDR2 as YYNGEE. V was shortened by 0 bases and J by 6 bases, with 12 bases between the two germline ends.

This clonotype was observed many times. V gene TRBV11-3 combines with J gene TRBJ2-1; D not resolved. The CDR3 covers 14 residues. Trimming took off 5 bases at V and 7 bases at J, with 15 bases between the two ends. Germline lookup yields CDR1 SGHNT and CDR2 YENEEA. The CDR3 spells CASSRAEGWNEQFF. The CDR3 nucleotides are TGTGCCAGCAGCCGCGCGGAAGGTTGGAATGAGCAGTTCTTC. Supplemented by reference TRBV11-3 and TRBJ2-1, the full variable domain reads EAGVVQSPRYKIIEKKQPVAFWCNPISGHNTLYWYLQNLGQGPELLIRYENEEAVDDSQLPKDRFSAERLKGVDSTLKIQPAELGDSAVYLCASSRAEGWNEQFFGPGTRLTVL.

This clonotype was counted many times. In DNA, the CDR3 is TGTGCCAGCAGTTCCCCAGGGAGCTCCTACGAGCAGTACTTC. This encodes CASSSPGSSYEQYF. The chain couples TRBV27 to TRBJ2-7, with D perhaps being TRBD1 or TRBD2 (5 bases each). Trimming pared 4 bases from V and 0 bases from J, leaving 10 bases between. The CDR3 consists of 14 residues. Germline V CDR1 and CDR2: MNHEY, SMNVEV (reference sequence).

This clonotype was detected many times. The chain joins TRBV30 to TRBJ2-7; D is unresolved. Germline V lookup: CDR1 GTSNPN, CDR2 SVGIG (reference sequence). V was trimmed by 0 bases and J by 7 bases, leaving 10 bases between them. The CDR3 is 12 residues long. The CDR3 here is CAWSVGPGEQYF. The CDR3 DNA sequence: TGTGCCTGGAGTGTAGGTCCGGGTGAGCAGTACTTC.